A single sample gave rise to the 24 T cell receptor beta chains below, sequenced in a study of persistence of HIV-infected CD4 T cells (dated by TCRdb to 2018 to 2020). Interpreted using the paper, the treatment or condition label stands for: suppressive antiretroviral therapy. A pool of overlapping HIV-1 Gag 15-mer peptides was used at roughly 0.93 ug per peptide per mL for cell stimulation. CD4+ T cells that responded were sorted based on upregulation of both CD40 ligand and CD69. The immunoSEQ hsTCRB assay version 4 in survey mode was used to sequence TCRbeta repertoires from genomic DNA. The source is immuneACCESS, and TCRdb retained only in-frame sequences with V and J called. Part of the clones is not carried over; for the studies checked, unresolved V genes explain less than half of this, and the remainder is unexplained. Within this sample are under 25,000 clones, with roughly 70% of them counted one time only. Jointly, the top ten make up approximately 1.7% of the sample.

Which antigens these TCRs recognize remains unknown. The specimen was CD4+ T cells sorted from PBMCs after roughly 20-hour stimulation, collected from a patient who received antiretroviral therapy. The intended sense of this specimen's cell subset or site label: CD40L+CD69+ CD4 T cells responding to HIV-1 Gag peptides. The receptors derive from an adult man with HIV who was CMV-seropositive.

The rearrangement uses TRBV10-2 and TRBJ2-7; 8 bases line up with TRBD1. Germline CDR1 and CDR2: WSHSY and SAAADI. The trim removed 8 bases at V and 1 base at J, leaving 7 bases unmatched. CDR3 length: 14 amino acids. This CDR3 is CASGGTGISYEQYF. The DNA for the CDR3 is TGCGCCAGCGGCGGGACAGGCATTTCCTACGAGCAGTACTTC.

The chain employs TRBV11-3 and TRBJ1-1; unclear D gene. Germline CDR1 is SGHNT and CDR2 is YENEEA. Trimming removed 3 bases at V and 2 bases at J, with 7 bases between. CDR3 length: 13 residues. CDR3 amino acids: CASSFFLNTEAFF. DNA for the CDR3: TGTGCCAGCAGCTTTTTTCTAAACACTGAAGCTTTCTTT. Full variable domain (outside the CDR3, taken from reference TRBV11-3 and TRBJ1-1): EAGVVQSPRYKIIEKKQPVAFWCNPISGHNTLYWYLQNLGQGPELLIRYENEEAVDDSQLPKDRFSAERLKGVDSTLKIQPAELGDSAVYLCASSFFLNTEAFFGQGTRLTVV.

The V call is TRBV5-1, the J call TRBJ2-6; no definite D call. CDR1 and CDR2 from the germline V gene are SGHRS and YFSETQ. Trimming removed 4 bases at V and 2 bases at J, with 10 bases between. The CDR3 is 15 amino acids. The CDR3 sequence is CASSRGPTGANVLTF. Here the CDR3 DNA reads TGCGCCAGCAGCCGAGGCCCCACTGGGGCCAACGTCCTGACTTTC.

The genes are TRBV28 and TRBJ1-2; 9 bases are shared with TRBD1. The germline CDR1 and CDR2 sequences are MDHEN and SYDVKM. CDR3 size: 13 residues. V lost 4 bases, J lost 5 bases, and 2 bases stayed unmatched. The CDR3 region has the DNA TGTGCCAGCAGTTCGGACAGGGGATATGGCTACACCTTC. Translation: CASSSDRGYGYTF.

This clone was counted a single time. The genes are TRBV6-5 and TRBJ2-7; 7 bases are shared with TRBD1. Germline CDR1 MNHEY, CDR2 SVGAGI. V dropped 8 bases and J dropped 6; count of bases not matched to a gene: 13. This CDR3 comprises 14 residues. CDR3 in amino acids: CASLRRTGRGEQYF. The CDR3 bases are TGTGCCAGCCTTCGACGGACAGGTCGAGGCGAGCAGTACTTC.

The chain has TRBV10-2 and TRBJ1-6, with unresolved D. Trimming removed 2 bases at V and 10 bases at J, with 6 bases between. Germline V CDR1 and CDR2: WSHSY, SAAADI. CDR3 size: 12 residues. CDR3 sequence reads: CASSEGRSPLHF. Here the CDR3 DNA reads TGCGCCAGCAGTGAGGGACGGTCACCCCTCCACTTT.

This clone was seen a handful of times. The chain joins TRBV12-5 to TRBJ2-7; 10 bases match TRBD1. CDR1 is LGHNT, CDR2 FRNRAP, per germline. This CDR3 has 16 residues. V dropped 5 bases and J dropped 0; count of bases not matched to a gene: 7. The CDR3 bases are TGTGCTAGTGGTCTCAACCGGGACAGGGGCTCCTACGAGCAGTACTTC. Amino acid sequence: CASGLNRDRGSYEQYF.

The chain joins TRBV5-1 to TRBJ1-6; the match to TRBD1 covers 9 bases. The CDR3 has 14 residues. Germline CDR1 reads SGHRS; CDR2 reads YFSETQ. V shed 4 bases and J 7 bases; nucleotides not matched to a gene: 3. This CDR3 reads CASSPDRGNSPLHF. CDR3 DNA sequence: TGCGCCAGCAGCCCGGACAGGGGCAATTCACCCCTCCACTTT.

The rearrangement uses TRBV10-2 and TRBJ1-4; D is unresolved. Germline V lookup: CDR1 WSHSY, CDR2 SAAADI. V was pared by 3 bases and J by 1 base, with 6 bases between. This CDR3 is built from 14 residues. The DNA for the CDR3 is TGCGCCAGCAGTGAAGGTGGAACTAATGAAAAACTGTTTTTT. Protein product: CASSEGGTNEKLFF.

This clone was counted a few times. The rearrangement joins TRBV18 to TRBJ2-7; D remains ambiguous. Trimming stripped 3 bases from V and 6 bases from J, with 12 bases between. Germline lookup yields CDR1 KGHSH and CDR2 LQKENI. The length of the CDR3 is 13 residues. The CDR3 DNA sequence: TGTGCCAGCTCACCGAACAGACTCGCCGAGCAGTACTTC. Protein sequence: CASSPNRLAEQYF. The full variable domain, with the rest looked up from reference TRBV18 and TRBJ2-7, is NAGVMQNPRHLVRRRGQEARLRCSPMKGHSHVYWYRQLPEEGLKFMVYLQKENIIDESGMPKERFSAEFPKEGPSILRIQQVVRGDSAAYFCASSPNRLAEQYFGPGTRLTVT.

The chain recombines TRBV6-5 with TRBJ2-1; TRBD2 is a possible D gene (6 bases). V gave up 4 bases and J gave up 5 bases, with 15 bases separating them. Germline-derived CDR1 and CDR2 are MNHEY and SVGAGI. The CDR3 totals 15 residues. CDR3 loop: CASSLGLAYNNEQFF. The CDR3 coding sequence is TGTGCCAGCAGTTTAGGCCTAGCGTATAACAATGAGCAGTTCTTC.

This clone showed up just a few times. The V call is TRBV7-9, the J call TRBJ1-1; 10 bases match TRBD1. V was clipped by 1 base and J by 1 base; unmatched bases: 3. The CDR3 contains 16 residues. In germline, CDR1 is SEHNR, CDR2 FQNEAQ (reference sequence). CDR3 nucleotide sequence: TGTGCCAGCAGCTTAGGGGACAGGGGAGGGAACACTGAAGCTTTCTTT. Protein product: CASSLGDRGGNTEAFF.

The chain joins TRBV4-2 to TRBJ2-7; TRBD2 might be the D (7 bases). Trimming shortened V by 0 bases and J by 0 bases, and 18 bases separated the two germline ends. There are 18 residues in the CDR3. Germline V gene data show CDR1 as LGHNA and CDR2 as YNFKEQ. CDR3 coding DNA: TGTGCCAGCAGCCAAGATGCGGAGGGGGGGACTTTCTCCTACGAGCAGTACTTC. Residues: CASSQDAEGGTFSYEQYF.

In its sample, this clone was seen a few times. The chain uses TRBV7-9 and TRBJ2-2, with D hard to call. The CDR3 spans 13 residues. V lost 8 bases, J lost 6 bases, and 13 bases lay in between. Germline CDR1 reads SEHNR; CDR2 reads FQNEAQ (reference sequence). The CDR3 nucleotides are TGTGCCAGCTCCTTCCGGGTGGCCGGGGAGCTGTTTTTT. Translating gives CASSFRVAGELFF.

This clone was detected only a few times. This rearrangement joins TRBV6-4 to TRBJ2-2; D gene uncertain. Germline V gives CDR1 MRHNA, CDR2 SNTAGT. Trimming removed 0 bases from V and 5 bases from J, with 4 bases in between. CDR3 size: 13 residues. CDR3 sequence: CASSDSGTGELFF. The CDR3 DNA follows: TGTGCCAGCAGTGACTCCGGGACCGGGGAGCTGTTTTTT.

This chain connects TRBV3-1 (or the pseudogene TRBV3-2) to TRBJ1-4; D may be TRBD1 (6 bases). The CDR3 runs 14 residues. Germline CDR1 is LGHDT and CDR2 is YNNKEL (reference sequence). V lost 4 bases, J lost 5 bases, and 11 bases lay in between. The CDR3: CASSPPQGNEKLFF. The CDR3 nucleotides read TGTGCCAGCAGCCCACCTCAGGGGAATGAAAAACTGTTTTTT.

By frequency in the sample, this clone is medium-sized (0.01 to 0.1%). V and J are TRBV5-1 and TRBJ2-7, with 7 bases aligning to TRBD2. V was pared by 4 bases and J by 5 bases, with 12 bases of the junction left unmatched. The CDR3 runs 15 residues. The germline V gene encodes CDR1 SGHRS and CDR2 YFSETQ. CDR3 residues: CASSIGSTGGNEQYF. The CDR3 region has the DNA TGCGCCAGCAGCATCGGGTCAACGGGAGGAAACGAGCAGTACTTC.

The gene calls are TRBV7-4 and TRBJ2-7; D remains unclear. Trimming took off 10 bases at V and 1 base at J, with 11 bases between the two ends. CDR3 length equals 12 residues. Germline V gene sequence: CDR1 SGHVT, CDR2 SQSDAQ. CDR3 amino acids: CATPTYSYEQYF. In DNA form, the CDR3 reads TGTGCCACCCCGACATATTCCTACGAGCAGTACTTC.

The rearrangement joins TRBV7-2 to TRBJ2-7, with 7 bases identical to TRBD1. The CDR3 covers 15 residues. With V trimmed by 1 base and J by 3 bases, 6 bases remained unmatched. CDR1 is SGHTA and CDR2 is FQGNSA in the germline V gene. The CDR3 is CASSLGLQGDYEQYF. The DNA of the CDR3 is TGTGCCAGCAGCTTAGGGCTGCAGGGGGACTACGAGCAGTACTTC.

This chain uses TRBV6-5 with TRBJ1-1; 9 positions agree with TRBD1. The V gene end was trimmed by 5 bases and the J gene end by 2 bases; junction bases not matched to a gene: 3. The CDR3 runs 14 residues. In germline, CDR1 is MNHEY, CDR2 SVGAGI. As DNA, the CDR3 is TGTGCCAGCAGTAGGGACAGGGTAAACACTGAAGCTTTCTTT. Protein: CASSRDRVNTEAFF.

The CDR3, as DNA: TGTGCCAGCAGCTTAGTAACCAGTGAAGCTTTCTTT. It codes for CASSLVTSEAFF. The chain carries TRBV11-2 and TRBJ1-1; D is unresolved. Between the trimmed V and J ends, which lost 1 base and 7 bases, there was a span of 7 bases. The CDR3 sequence is 12 residues long. In germline, CDR1 is SGHAT, CDR2 FQNNGV.

CDR3 DNA: TGCAGCGCCCGACCGGGACAGGGGGGTGAGCAGTACTTC. Its protein product is CSARPGQGGEQYF. The V call is TRBV29-1, the J call TRBJ2-7; TRBD1 matches at 11 bases. Germline V CDR1 and CDR2: SQVTM, ANQGSEA. V dropped 7 bases and J dropped 7; count of bases not matched to a gene: 9. The CDR3 contains 13 residues.

The CDR3 bases are TGCGCCAGCAGCTTGGTGATCCACTACGAGCAGTACTTC. The encoded protein is CASSLVIHYEQYF. This rearrangement joins TRBV5-1 to TRBJ2-7; D call uncertain. Germline CDR1 and CDR2: SGHRS and YFSETQ. This CDR3 contains 13 residues. Trimming removed 0 bases at V and 3 bases at J, with 7 bases between.

The chain recombines TRBV14 with TRBJ1-4, with a weak D call TRBD1 (5 bases). The CDR3 contains 13 residues. Germline V lookup: CDR1 SGHDN, CDR2 FVKESK. Trimming stripped 4 bases from V and 5 bases from J, with 8 bases between. The CDR3 protein is CASSRGLNEKLFF. In nucleotides, the CDR3 is TGTGCCAGCAGCCGGGGCTTGAATGAAAAACTGTTTTTT.